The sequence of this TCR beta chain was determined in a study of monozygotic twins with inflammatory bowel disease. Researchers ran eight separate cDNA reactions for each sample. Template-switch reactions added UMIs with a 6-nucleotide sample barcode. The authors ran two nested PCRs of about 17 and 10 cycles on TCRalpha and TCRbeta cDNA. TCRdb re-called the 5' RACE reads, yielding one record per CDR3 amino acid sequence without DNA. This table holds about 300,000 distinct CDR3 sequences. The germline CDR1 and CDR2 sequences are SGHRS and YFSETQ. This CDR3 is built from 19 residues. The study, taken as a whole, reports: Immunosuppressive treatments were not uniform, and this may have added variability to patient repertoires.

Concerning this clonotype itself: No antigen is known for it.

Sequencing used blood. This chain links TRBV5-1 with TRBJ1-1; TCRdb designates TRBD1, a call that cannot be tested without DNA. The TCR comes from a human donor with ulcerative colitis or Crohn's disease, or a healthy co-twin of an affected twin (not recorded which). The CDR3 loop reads CASSPTRTGGARMNTEAFF.